This T cell receptor beta chain was identified in a study of blood T cell repertoires in COVID-19. The overall study: Collection of acute and convalescent COVID-19 samples took place in the United States, Italy and Spain. PBMCs, B-cell-depleted T cells, or T cells were the source of the cDNA or gDNA that made up the material.

Authors' processing steps: Using reference gene primer amplification, nucleated cell counts were estimated. The method was immunoSEQ multiplex PCR; TCRdb's version includes in-frame clones alone and lacks a portion of them. V and J calls and clone size follow that table, whereas D and trimming were derived from the DNA. The data show roughly 200,000 clones, around four fifths seen once. Seattle enrolled patients during active infection and tracked them longitudinally. CDR1 is MGHRA and CDR2 is YSYEKL in the germline V gene. V was pared by 0 bases and J by 3 bases, with 5 bases of the junction left unmatched. CDR3 length: 15 amino acids.

The J gene is TRBJ2-7, the V gene TRBV4-1, with 7 bases that match TRBD2. The TCR originated in a woman in her thirties or forties with COVID-19, enrolled during active disease. Sequenced input: peripheral blood. The CDR3 bases are TGCGCCAGCAGCCAAGATATGATAGCGGGCTACGAGCAGTACTTC. It translates to CASSQDMIAGYEQYF.